This T cell receptor beta chain was profiled in a study of T cell repertoires in cytomegalovirus infection. TCRdb recomputed calls from the reads with MiXCR, one row per CDR3 protein. The sample records a few hundred thousand distinct CDR3 sequences, 22% being singletons. As to this clonotype: Its antigen is currently unknown.

This material consisted of cultured PBMCs, taken from culture after CMV antigen stimulation. The TCR originated in a human donor in good health (CMV status not recorded). Some clones in this sample may be carry-over from other donors' samples.

The chain's CDR3 is CASSRYSTNQPQHF. The DNA for the CDR3 is TGTGCCAGCAGCCGTTACAGTACCAATCAGCCCCAGCATTTT. The V call is TRBV7-6, the J call TRBJ1-5; D unresolved. This CDR3 has 14 residues. Trimming left V 5 bases short and J 3 bases short, with 11 bases between. Germline CDR1 SGHVS, CDR2 FNYEAQ.